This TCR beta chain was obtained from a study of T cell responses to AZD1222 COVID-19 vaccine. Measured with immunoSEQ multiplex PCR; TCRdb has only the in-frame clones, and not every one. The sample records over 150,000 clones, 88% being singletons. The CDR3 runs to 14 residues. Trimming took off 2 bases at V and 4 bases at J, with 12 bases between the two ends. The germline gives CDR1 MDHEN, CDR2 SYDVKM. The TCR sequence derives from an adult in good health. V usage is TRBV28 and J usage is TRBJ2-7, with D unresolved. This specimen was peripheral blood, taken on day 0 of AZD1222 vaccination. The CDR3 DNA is TGTGCCAGCAGTTTAAGAGCTGTGGATTACGAGCAGTACTTC. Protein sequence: CASSLRAVDYEQYF. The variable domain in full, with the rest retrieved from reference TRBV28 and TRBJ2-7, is DVKVTQSSRYLVKRTGEKVFLECVQDMDHENMFWYRQDPGLGLRLIYFSYDVKMKEKGDIPEGYSVSREKKERFSLILESASTNQTSMYLCASSLRAVDYEQYFGPGTRLTVT.